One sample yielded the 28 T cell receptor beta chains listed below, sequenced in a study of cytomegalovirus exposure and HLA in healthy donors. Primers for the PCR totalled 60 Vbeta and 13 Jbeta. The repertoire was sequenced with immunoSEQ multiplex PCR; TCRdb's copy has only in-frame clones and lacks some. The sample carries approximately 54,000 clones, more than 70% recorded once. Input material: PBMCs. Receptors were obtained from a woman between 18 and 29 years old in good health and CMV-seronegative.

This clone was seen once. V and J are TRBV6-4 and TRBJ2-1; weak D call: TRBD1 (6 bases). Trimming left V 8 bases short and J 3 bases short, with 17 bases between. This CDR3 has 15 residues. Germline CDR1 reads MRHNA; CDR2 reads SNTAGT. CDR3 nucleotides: TGTGCCAGCTCCCAGGGGCAGGGCGACTACAATGAGCAGTTCTTC. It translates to CASSQGQGDYNEQFF.

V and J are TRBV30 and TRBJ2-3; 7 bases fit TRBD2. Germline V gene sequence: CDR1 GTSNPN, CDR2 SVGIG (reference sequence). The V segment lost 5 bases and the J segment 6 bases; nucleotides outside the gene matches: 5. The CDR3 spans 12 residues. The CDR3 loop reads CAWVGLLDTQYF. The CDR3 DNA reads TGTGCCTGGGTGGGACTACTGGATACGCAGTATTTT. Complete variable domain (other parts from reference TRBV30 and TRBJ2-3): SQTIHQWPATLVQPVGSPLSLECTVEGTSNPNLYWYRQAAGRGLQLLFYSVGIGQISSEVPQNLSASRPQDRQFILSSKKLLLSDSGFYLCAWVGLLDTQYFGPGTRLTVL.

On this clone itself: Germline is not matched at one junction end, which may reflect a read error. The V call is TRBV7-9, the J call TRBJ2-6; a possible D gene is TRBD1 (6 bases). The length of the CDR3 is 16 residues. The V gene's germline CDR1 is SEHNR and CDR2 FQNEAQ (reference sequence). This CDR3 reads CASSPNTGRGANGLTF. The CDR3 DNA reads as TGTGCCAGCAGCCCAAACACAGGGAGAGGGGCCAACGGCCTGACTTTC. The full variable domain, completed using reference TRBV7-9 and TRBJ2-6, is DTGVSQNPRHKITKRGQNVTFRCDPISEHNRLYWYRQTLGQGPEFLTYFQNEAQLEKSRLLSDRFSAERPKGSFSTLEIQRTEQGDSAMYLCASSPNTGRGANGLTFGAGSRLTVL.

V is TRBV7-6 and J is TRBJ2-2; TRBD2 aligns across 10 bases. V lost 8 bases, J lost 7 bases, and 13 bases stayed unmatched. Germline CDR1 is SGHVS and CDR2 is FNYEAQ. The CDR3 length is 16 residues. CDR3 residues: CASSGTSVTHVGELFF. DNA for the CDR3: TGTGCCAGCTCCGGGACTAGCGTTACACATGTCGGGGAGCTGTTTTTT. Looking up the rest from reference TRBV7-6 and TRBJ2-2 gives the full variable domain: GAGVSQSPRYKVTKRGQDVALRCDPISGHVSLYWYRQALGQGPEFLTYFNYEAQQDKSGLPNDRFSAERPEGSISTLTIQRTEQRDSAMYRCASSGTSVTHVGELFFGEGSRLTVL.

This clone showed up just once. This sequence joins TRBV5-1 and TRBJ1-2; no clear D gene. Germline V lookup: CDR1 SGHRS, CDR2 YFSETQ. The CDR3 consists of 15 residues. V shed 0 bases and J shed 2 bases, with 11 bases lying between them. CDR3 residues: CASSLDPDLNYGYTF. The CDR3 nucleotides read TGCGCCAGCAGCTTGGACCCGGACTTGAACTATGGCTACACCTTC.

The CDR3 here is CASSPPGAGTNTGELFF. As DNA, the CDR3 is TGTGCCAGCTCACCACCGGGCGCGGGGACGAACACCGGGGAGCTGTTTTTT. The rearrangement joins TRBV18 to TRBJ2-2, with a possible D match to TRBD2 (6 bases). The CDR3 loop spans 17 amino acids. Trimming took off 0 bases at V and 0 bases at J, with 11 bases between the two ends. Germline values: CDR1 KGHSH, CDR2 LQKENI. The complete variable domain, with remaining parts taken from reference TRBV18 and TRBJ2-2, reads NAGVMQNPRHLVRRRGQEARLRCSPMKGHSHVYWYRQLPEEGLKFMVYLQKENIIDESGMPKERFSAEFPKEGPSILRIQQVVRGDSAAYFCASSPPGAGTNTGELFFGEGSRLTVL.

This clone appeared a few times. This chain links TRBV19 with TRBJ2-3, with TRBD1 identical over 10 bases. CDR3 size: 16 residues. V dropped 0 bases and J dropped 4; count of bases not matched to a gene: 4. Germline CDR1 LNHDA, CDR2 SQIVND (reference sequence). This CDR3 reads CASSIDPGQGSDTQYF. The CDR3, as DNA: TGTGCCAGTAGTATAGATCCGGGACAGGGGTCAGATACGCAGTATTTT.

CDR3 in DNA: TGTGCCAGCAGCTTACGGGACAGGGGGCGTCGGGCCACCGGGGAGCTGTTTTTT. Encoded protein: CASSLRDRGRRATGELFF. This rearrangement joins TRBV7-8 to TRBJ2-2, with TRBD1 matching over 12 bases. Germline V lookup: CDR1 SGHVS, CDR2 FQNEAQ. V shed 2 bases and J 4 bases; nucleotides not matched to a gene: 8. CDR3 length: 18 amino acids. Supplemented by reference TRBV7-8 and TRBJ2-2, the full variable domain reads GAGVSQSPRYKVAKRGQDVALRCDPISGHVSLFWYQQALGQGPEFLTYFQNEAQLDKSGLPSDRFFAERPEGSVSTLKIQRTQQEDSAVYLCASSLRDRGRRATGELFFGEGSRLTVL.

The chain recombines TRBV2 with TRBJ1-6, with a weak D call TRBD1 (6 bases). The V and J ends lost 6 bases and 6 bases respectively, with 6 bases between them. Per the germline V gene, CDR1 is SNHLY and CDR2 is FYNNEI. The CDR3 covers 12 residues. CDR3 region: CASRDSNSPLHF. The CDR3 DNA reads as TGTGCCAGCAGGGACAGTAATTCACCCCTCCACTTT. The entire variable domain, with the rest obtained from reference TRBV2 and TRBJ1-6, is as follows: EPEVTQTPSHQVTQMGQEVILRCVPISNHLYFYWYRQILGQKVEFLVSFYNNEISEKSEIFDDQFSVERPDGSNFTLKIRSTKLEDSAMYFCASRDSNSPLHFGNGTRLTVT.

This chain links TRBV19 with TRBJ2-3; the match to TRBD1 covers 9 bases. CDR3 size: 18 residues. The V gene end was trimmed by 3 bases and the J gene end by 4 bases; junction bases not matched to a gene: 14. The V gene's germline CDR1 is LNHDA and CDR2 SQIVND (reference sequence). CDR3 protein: CASSIRTTGGLNPDTQYF. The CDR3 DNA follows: TGTGCCAGTAGTATTCGGACGACAGGGGGTTTGAATCCAGATACGCAGTATTTT.

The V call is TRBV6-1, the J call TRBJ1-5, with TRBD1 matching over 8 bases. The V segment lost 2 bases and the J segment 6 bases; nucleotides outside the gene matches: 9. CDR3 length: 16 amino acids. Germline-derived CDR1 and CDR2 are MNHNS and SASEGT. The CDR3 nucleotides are TGTGCCAGCAGTGAATTCCCCCAGGGGGCCATTCAGCCCCAGCATTTT. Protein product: CASSEFPQGAIQPQHF.

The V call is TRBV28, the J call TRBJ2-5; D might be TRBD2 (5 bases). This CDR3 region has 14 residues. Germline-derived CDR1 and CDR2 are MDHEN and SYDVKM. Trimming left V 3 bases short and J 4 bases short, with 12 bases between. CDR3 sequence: CASSFLGVGETQYF. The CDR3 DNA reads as TGTGCCAGCAGTTTTTTGGGAGTCGGAGAGACCCAGTACTTC.

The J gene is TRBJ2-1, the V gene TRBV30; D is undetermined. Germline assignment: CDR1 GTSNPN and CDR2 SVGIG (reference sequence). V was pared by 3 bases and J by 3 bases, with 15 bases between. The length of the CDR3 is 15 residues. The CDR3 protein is CAWSPVGVDYNEQFF. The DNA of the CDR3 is TGTGCCTGGAGCCCCGTAGGAGTAGACTACAATGAGCAGTTCTTC. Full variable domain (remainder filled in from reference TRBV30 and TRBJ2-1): SQTIHQWPATLVQPVGSPLSLECTVEGTSNPNLYWYRQAAGRGLQLLFYSVGIGQISSEVPQNLSASRPQDRQFILSSKKLLLSDSGFYLCAWSPVGVDYNEQFFGPGTRLTVL.

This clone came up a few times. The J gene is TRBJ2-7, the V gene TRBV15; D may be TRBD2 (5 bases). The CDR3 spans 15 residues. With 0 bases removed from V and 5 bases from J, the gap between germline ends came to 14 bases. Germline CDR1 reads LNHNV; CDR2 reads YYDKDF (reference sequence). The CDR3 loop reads CATSRDFLRVHEQYF. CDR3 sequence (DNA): TGTGCCACCAGCAGAGATTTTTTGAGGGTCCACGAGCAGTACTTC.

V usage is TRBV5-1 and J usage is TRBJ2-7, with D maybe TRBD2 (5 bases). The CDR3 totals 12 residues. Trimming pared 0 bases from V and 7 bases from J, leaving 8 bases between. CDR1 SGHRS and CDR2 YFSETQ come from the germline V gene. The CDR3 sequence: CASSLAAGEQYF. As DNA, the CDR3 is TGCGCCAGCAGCTTGGCCGCGGGTGAGCAGTACTTC.

The CDR3 nucleotides read TGTGCCAGCAGCTTAGCGGGGAGTTACTATGGCTACACCTTC. Translation gives CASSLAGSYYGYTF. The V gene is TRBV7-9, the J gene TRBJ1-2; D call uncertain. The CDR3 consists of 14 residues. Trimming pared 0 bases from V and 3 bases from J, leaving 8 bases between. Germline V lookup: CDR1 SEHNR, CDR2 FQNEAQ (reference sequence).

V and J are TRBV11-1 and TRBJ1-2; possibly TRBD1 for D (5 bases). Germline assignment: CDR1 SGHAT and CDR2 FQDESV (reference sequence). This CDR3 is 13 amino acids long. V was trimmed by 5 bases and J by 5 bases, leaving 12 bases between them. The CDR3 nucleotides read TGTGCCAGCAGCCGCCAGGGCGAATATGGCTACACCTTC. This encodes CASSRQGEYGYTF.

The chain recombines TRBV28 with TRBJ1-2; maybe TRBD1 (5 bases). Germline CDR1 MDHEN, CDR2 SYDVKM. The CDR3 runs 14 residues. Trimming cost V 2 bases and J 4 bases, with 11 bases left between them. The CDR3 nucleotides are TGTGCCAGCAGTTTAAAGGGGCCGGTCTATGGCTACACCTTC. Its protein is CASSLKGPVYGYTF.

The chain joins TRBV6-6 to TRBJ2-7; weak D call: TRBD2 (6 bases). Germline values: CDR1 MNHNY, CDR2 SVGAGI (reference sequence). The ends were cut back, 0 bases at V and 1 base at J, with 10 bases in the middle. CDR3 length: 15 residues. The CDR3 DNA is TGTGCCAGCAGTTACTCGGCTAGCGCGTCCTACGAGCAGTACTTC. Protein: CASSYSASASYEQYF.

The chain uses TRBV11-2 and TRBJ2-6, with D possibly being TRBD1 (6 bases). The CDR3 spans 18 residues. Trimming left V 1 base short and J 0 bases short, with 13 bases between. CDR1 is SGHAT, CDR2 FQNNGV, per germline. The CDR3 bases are TGTGCCAGCAGCTTAGGACAGGTCCTGTCCTCTGGGGCCAACGTCCTGACTTTC. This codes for CASSLGQVLSSGANVLTF.

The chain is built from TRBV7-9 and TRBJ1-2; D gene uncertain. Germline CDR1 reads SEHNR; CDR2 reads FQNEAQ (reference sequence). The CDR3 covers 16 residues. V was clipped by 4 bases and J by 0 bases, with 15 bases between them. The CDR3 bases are TGTGCCAGCAGCTCCCCGGAGGCAGAAACTAACTATGGCTACACCTTC. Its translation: CASSSPEAETNYGYTF.

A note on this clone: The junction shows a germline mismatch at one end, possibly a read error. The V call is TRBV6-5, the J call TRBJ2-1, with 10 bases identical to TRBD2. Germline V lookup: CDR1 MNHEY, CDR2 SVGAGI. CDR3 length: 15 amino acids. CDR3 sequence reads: CASSDSLAGYNEQFF. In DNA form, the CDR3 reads TGTGCCAGCAGTGACTCACTAGCGGGATACAATGAGCAGTTCTTC.

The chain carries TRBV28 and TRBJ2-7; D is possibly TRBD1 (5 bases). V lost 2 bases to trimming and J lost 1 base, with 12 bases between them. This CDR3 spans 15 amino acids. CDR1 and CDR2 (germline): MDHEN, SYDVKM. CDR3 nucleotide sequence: TGTGCCAGCAGTTTAAGTCAAGACAGATCCTACGAGCAGTACTTC. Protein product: CASSLSQDRSYEQYF.

CDR3 DNA sequence: TGTGCCAGTAGCCTCACCGACACTTCCGAGCAGTACTTC. Translation: CASSLTDTSEQYF. The chain uses TRBV19 and TRBJ2-7; no firm D call. CDR3 size: 13 residues. Trimming shortened V by 6 bases and J by 6 bases, and 15 bases separated the two germline ends. CDR1 is LNHDA, CDR2 SQIVND, per germline (reference sequence).

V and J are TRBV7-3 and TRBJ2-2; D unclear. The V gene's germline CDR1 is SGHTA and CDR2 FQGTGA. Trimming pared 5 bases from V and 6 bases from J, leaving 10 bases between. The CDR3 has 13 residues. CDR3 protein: CASSTRSAGELFF. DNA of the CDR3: TGTGCCAGCAGCACTCGATCGGCCGGGGAGCTGTTTTTT.

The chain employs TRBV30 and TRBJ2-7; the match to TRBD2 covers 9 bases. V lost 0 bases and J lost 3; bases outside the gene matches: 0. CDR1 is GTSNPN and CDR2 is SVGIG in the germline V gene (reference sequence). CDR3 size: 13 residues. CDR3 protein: CAWSVSGSYEQYF. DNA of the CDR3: TGTGCCTGGAGTGTTAGCGGGAGCTACGAGCAGTACTTC.

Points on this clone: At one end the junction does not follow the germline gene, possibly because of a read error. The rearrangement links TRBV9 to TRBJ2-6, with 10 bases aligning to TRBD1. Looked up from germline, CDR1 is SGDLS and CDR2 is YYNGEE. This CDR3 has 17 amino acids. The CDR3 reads CASSSGTGAAGANGLTF. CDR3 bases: TGTGCCAGCAGCTCAGGGACAGGGGCTGCTGGGGCCAACGGCCTGACTTTC.

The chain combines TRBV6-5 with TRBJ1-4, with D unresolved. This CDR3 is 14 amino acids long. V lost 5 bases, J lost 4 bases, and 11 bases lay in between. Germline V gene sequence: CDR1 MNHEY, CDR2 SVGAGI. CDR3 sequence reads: CASSPGLLNEKLFF. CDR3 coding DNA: TGTGCCAGCAGTCCTGGACTCCTTAATGAAAAACTGTTTTTT.